This record looks at one T cell receptor beta chain sequence and its context. What it binds is not known. There are 15 residues in the CDR3. From germline, CDR1 is SGHAT and CDR2 FQNNGV. Germline trimming cut 5 bases from V and 7 bases from J; bases unmatched to any gene: 6. This sample is drawn from a study of cytomegalovirus exposure and HLA in healthy donors. Findings and limits, study-wide: On later analysis, the bulk of CMV-associated TCR beta chains appeared to be HLA-restricted. A prior analysis recorded that most TCR beta V segments were productive about 90% or about 30% of the time. The records held CMV serostatus as the only immune exposure information. TCR beta V- and J-gene trimming, according to a later analysis, was linked to a missense DCLRE1C variant.

PCR primers comprised 60 Vbeta and 13 Jbeta primers. Some clones are missing from TCRdb's copy, which holds only in-frame ones; the method was immunoSEQ multiplex PCR. The data hold 100,000 to 150,000 clones, with 60% to 80% observed a single time. The TCR originated in a woman between 45 and 65 years old in good health and CMV-seronegative. Sequencing was performed on PBMCs. The V gene is TRBV11-2, the J gene TRBJ2-1; 12 bases align to TRBD2. The DNA for the CDR3 is TGTGCCAGCAGCGCCGGACTAGCGGGATGGAATGAGCAGTTCTTC. Translation: CASSAGLAGWNEQFF.